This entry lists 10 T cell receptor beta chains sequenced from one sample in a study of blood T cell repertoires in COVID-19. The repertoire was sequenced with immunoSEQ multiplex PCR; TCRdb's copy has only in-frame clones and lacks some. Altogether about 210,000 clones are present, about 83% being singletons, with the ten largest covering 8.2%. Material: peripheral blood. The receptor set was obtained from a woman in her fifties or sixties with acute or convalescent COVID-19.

The CDR3: CASSLQGQDYGYTF. DNA for the CDR3: TGTGCCAGCAGTTTACAGGGACAGGACTATGGCTACACCTTC. The V call is TRBV28, the J call TRBJ1-2; 8 nucleotides agree with TRBD1. In germline, CDR1 is MDHEN, CDR2 SYDVKM. The CDR3 consists of 14 residues. Trimming took 2 bases from V and 3 from J; bases not matched to a gene: 2.

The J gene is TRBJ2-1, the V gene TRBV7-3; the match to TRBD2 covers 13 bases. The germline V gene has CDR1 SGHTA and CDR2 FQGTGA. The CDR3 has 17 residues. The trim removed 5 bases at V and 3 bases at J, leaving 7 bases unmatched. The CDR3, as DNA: TGTGCCAGCAGCAGAGTTGGGACTAGCGGGATCTACAATGAGCAGTTCTTC. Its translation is CASSRVGTSGIYNEQFF.

Written as DNA, the CDR3 is TGTGCCTGGAGTGTACAGGGTGGGAACATTCAGTACTTC. Protein sequence: CAWSVQGGNIQYF. This sequence joins TRBV30 and TRBJ2-4, with a possible D match to TRBD1 (6 bases). The CDR3 is 13 amino acids. Per germline, CDR1 GTSNPN and CDR2 SVGIG (reference sequence). V gave up 0 bases and J gave up 7 bases, with 10 bases separating them.

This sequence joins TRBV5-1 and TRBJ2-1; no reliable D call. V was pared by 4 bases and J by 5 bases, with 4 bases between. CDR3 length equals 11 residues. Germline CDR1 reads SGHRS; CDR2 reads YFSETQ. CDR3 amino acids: CASSPDNEQFF. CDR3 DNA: TGCGCCAGCAGCCCCGACAATGAGCAGTTCTTC.

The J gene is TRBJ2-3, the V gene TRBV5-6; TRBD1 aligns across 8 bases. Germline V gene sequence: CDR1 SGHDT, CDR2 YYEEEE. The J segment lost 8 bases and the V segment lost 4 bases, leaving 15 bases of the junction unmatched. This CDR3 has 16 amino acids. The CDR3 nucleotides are TGTGCCAGCAGCGCGCAGGGGGCGCTTTACTATTCTACGCAGTATTTT. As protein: CASSAQGALYYSTQYF.

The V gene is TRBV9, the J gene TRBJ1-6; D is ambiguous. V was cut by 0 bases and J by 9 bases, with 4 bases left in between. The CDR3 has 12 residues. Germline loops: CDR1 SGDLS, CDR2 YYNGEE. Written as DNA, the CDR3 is TGTGCCAGCAGCGTAGACGGTTCACCCCTCCACTTT. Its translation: CASSVDGSPLHF.

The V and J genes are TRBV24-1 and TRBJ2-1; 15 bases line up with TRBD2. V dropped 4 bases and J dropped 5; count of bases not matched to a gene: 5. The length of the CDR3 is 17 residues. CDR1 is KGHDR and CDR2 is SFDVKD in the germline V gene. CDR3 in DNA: TGTGCCACCAGTGACCCCGGGACTAGCGGGAGGAACAATGAGCAGTTCTTC. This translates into CATSDPGTSGRNNEQFF.

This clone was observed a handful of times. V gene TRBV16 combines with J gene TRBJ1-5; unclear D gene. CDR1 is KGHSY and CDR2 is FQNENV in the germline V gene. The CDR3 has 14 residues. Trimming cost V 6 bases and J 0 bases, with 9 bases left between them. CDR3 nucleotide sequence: TGTGCCAGCAGTTCGCGGAATAGCAATCAGCCCCAGCATTTT. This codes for CASSSRNSNQPQHF.

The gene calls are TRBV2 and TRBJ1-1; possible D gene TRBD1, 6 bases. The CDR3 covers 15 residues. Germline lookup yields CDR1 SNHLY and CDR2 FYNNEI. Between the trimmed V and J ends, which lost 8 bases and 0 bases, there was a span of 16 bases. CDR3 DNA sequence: TGTGCCAGCCTCCAGGGGCAGGGTTTGAACACTGAAGCTTTCTTT. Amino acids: CASLQGQGLNTEAFF.

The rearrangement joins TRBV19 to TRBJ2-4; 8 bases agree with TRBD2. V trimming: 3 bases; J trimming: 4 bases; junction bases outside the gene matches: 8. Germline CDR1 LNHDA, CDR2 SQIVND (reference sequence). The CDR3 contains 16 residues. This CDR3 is CASSILTSGPKNIQYF. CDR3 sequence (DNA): TGTGCCAGTAGTATTCTAACTAGCGGCCCAAAAAACATTCAGTACTTC.